This TCR beta chain derives from a study of early T cells in non-severe SARS-CoV-2 infection. Study-level findings and limits: Private and CD4 specificities were missed by VDJdb matching, which favored anti-spike CD8 responses.

Individually, cDNA molecules had unique molecular identifiers attached to them. TCRdb re-analysed the 5' RACE reads in MiXCR, keeping a single row per CDR3 protein. The table records some 49,000 distinct CDR3 sequences, 7% to 10% of them present only once. This clonotype was seen a few times. What it binds is unknown. Trimming pared 4 bases from V and 7 bases from J, leaving 19 bases between. Per the germline V gene, CDR1 is MGHRA and CDR2 is YSYEKL. The length of the CDR3 is 16 residues. The sequence was obtained from an adult who was a healthcare worker with PCR-confirmed SARS-CoV-2 infection or an uninfected control (not recorded which). The chain uses TRBV4-1 and TRBJ1-4; possibly TRBD1 for D (6 bases). The sample was whole blood. The CDR3 spells CASSPLQTGAGEKLFF. DNA of the CDR3: TGCGCCAGCAGCCCCCTGCAGACGGGGGCAGGTGAAAAACTGTTTTTT.